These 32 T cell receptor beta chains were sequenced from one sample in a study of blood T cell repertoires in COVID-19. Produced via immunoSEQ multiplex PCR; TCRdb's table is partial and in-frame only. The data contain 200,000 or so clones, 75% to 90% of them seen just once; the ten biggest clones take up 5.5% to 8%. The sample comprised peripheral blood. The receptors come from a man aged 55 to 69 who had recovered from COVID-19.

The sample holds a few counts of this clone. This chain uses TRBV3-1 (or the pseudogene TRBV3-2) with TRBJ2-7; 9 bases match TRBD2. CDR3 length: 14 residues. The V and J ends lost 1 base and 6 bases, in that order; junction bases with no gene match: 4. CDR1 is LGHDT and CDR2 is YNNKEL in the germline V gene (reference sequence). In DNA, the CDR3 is TGTGCCAGCAGCCAAGGGCTAGCGGGGCTCGAGCAGTACTTC. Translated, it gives CASSQGLAGLEQYF.

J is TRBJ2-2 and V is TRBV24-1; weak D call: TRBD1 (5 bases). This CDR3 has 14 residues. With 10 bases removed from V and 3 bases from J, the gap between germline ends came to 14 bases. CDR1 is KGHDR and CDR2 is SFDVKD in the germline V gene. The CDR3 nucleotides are TGTGCCACGCAAATAGACAGTGACACCGGGGAGCTGTTTTTT. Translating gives CATQIDSDTGELFF.

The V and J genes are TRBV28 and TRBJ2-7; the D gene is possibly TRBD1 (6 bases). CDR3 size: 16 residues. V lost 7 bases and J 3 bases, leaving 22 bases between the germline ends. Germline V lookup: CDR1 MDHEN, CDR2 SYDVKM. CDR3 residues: CASTPPRDKSRYEQYF. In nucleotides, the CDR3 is TGTGCCAGCACTCCCCCTCGGGACAAATCACGCTACGAGCAGTACTTC. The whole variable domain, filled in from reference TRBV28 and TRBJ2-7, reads DVKVTQSSRYLVKRTGEKVFLECVQDMDHENMFWYRQDPGLGLRLIYFSYDVKMKEKGDIPEGYSVSREKKERFSLILESASTNQTSMYLCASTPPRDKSRYEQYFGPGTRLTVT.

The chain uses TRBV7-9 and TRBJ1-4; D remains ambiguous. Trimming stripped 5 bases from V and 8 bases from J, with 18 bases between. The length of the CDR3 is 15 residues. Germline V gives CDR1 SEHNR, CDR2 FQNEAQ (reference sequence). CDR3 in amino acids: CASSLPRLVEEKLFF. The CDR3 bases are TGTGCCAGCAGCCTCCCTAGGCTTGTAGAGGAAAAACTGTTTTTT.

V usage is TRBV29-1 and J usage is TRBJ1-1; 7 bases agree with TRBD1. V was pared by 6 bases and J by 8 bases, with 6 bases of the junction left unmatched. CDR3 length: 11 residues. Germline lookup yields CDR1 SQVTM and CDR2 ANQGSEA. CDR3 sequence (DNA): TGCAGCGTCATAAACAGGGGCGAAGCTTTCTTT. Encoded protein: CSVINRGEAFF.

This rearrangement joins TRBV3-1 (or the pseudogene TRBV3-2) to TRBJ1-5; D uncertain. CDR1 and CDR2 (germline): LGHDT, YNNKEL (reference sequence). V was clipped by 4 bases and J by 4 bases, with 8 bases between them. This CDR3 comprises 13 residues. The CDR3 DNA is TGTGCCAGCAGCCCAACCGGGAATCAGCCCCAGCATTTT. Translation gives CASSPTGNQPQHF.

CDR3 loop: CASSLQVSFATDTQYF. The CDR3 region has the DNA TGTGCCAGCAGCTTACAGGTCTCCTTTGCCACAGATACGCAGTATTTT. V and J are TRBV7-2 and TRBJ2-3; D is undetermined. This CDR3 comprises 16 residues. V dropped 2 bases and J dropped 2 bases, with 14 bases sitting between them. The germline gives CDR1 SGHTA, CDR2 FQGNSA.

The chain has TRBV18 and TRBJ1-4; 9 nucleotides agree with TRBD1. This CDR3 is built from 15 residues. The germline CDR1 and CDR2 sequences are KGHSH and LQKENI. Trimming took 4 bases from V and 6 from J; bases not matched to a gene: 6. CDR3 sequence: CASSQNRGLDEKLFF. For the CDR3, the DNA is TGTGCCAGCTCACAAAACAGGGGGCTTGATGAAAAACTGTTTTTT.

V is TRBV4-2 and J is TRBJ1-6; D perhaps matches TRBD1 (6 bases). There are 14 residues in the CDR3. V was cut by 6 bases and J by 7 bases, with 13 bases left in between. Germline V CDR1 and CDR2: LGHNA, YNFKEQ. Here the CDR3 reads CASRGGGRNSPLHF. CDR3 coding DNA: TGTGCCAGCAGGGGGGGCGGGAGGAATTCACCCCTCCACTTT.

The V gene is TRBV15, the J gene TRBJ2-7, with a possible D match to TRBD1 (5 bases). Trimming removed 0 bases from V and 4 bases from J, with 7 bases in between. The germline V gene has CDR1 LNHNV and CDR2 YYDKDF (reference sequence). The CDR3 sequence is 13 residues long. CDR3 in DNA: TGTGCCACCAGCAGAGACAAGGGGTACGAGCAGTACTTC. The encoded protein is CATSRDKGYEQYF.

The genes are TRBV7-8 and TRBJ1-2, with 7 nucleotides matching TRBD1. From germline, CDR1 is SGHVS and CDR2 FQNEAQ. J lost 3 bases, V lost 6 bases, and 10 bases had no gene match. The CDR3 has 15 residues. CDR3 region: CASRQGLTGDYGYTF. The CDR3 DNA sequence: TGTGCCAGCAGACAGGGGCTGACAGGCGACTATGGCTACACCTTC.

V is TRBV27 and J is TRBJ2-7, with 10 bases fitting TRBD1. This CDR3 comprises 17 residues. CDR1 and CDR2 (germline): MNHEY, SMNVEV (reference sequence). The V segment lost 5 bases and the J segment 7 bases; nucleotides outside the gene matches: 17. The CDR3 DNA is TGTGCCAGCAGTCTATACTCCTCGGGACAGGGGCCTGGGGAGCAGTACTTC. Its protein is CASSLYSSGQGPGEQYF.

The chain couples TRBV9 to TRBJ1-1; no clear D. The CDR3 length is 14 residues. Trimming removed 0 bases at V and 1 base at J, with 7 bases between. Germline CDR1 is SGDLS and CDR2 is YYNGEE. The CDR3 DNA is TGTGCCAGCAGCGTAGGGGCAGCGAACACTGAAGCTTTCTTT. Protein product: CASSVGAANTEAFF.

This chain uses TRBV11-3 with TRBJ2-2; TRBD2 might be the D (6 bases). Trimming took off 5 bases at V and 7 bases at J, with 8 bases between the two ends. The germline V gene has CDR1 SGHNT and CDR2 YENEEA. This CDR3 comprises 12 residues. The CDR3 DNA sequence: TGTGCCAGCAGCCCGGACTACGGGGAGCTGTTTTTT. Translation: CASSPDYGELFF.

The CDR3 loop is CASSYSGGTKNIQYF. CDR3 DNA: TGTGCCAGCAGTTACTCGGGGGGGACCAAAAACATTCAGTACTTC. The rearrangement joins TRBV6-5 to TRBJ2-4, with 7 bases matching TRBD2. The CDR3 is made up of 15 amino acids. The V and J ends lost 0 bases and 2 bases, in that order; junction bases with no gene match: 1. Germline V gene sequence: CDR1 MNHEY, CDR2 SVGAGI.

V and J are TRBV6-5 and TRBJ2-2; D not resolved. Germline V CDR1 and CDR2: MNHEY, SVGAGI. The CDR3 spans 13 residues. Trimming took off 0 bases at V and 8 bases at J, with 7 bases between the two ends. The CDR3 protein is CASSYSQAGELFF. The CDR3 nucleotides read TGTGCCAGCAGTTACTCTCAGGCTGGGGAGCTGTTTTTT.

This CDR3 is CASSPDRGRITEAFF. CDR3 nucleotide sequence: TGTGCCAGCAGCCCGGACAGGGGGCGGATCACTGAAGCTTTCTTT. V is TRBV7-3 and J is TRBJ1-1; 11 nucleotides match TRBD1. V was pared by 5 bases and J by 4 bases, with 6 bases of the junction left unmatched. Germline values: CDR1 SGHTA, CDR2 FQGTGA. The CDR3 spans 15 residues.

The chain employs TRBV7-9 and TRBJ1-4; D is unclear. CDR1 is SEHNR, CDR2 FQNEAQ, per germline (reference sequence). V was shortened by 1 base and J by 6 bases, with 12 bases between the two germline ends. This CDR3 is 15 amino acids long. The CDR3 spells CASSLGLQPDEKLFF. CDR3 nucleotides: TGTGCCAGCAGCTTAGGACTTCAACCGGATGAAAAACTGTTTTTT.

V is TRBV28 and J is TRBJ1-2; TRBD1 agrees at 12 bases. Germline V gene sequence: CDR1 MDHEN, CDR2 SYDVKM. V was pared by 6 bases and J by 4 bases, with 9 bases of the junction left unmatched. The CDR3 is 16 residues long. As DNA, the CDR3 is TGTGCCAGCAGACCTTTCCCGGGACAGGGGGCCTATGGCTACACCTTC. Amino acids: CASRPFPGQGAYGYTF.

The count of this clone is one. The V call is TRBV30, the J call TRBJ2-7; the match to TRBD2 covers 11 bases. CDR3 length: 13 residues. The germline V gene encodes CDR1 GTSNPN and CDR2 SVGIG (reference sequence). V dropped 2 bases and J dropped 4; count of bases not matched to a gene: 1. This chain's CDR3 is CAWSRTSGYEQYF. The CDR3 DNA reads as TGTGCCTGGAGTCGGACTAGCGGGTACGAGCAGTACTTC.

The CDR3 nucleotides are TGTGCCAGCAGCTTTAATTCAGTGAACACTGAAGCTTTCTTT. It is translated as CASSFNSVNTEAFF. V is TRBV11-1 and J is TRBJ1-1; the D is unclear. V was trimmed by 3 bases and J by 0 bases, leaving 8 bases between them. Per germline, CDR1 SGHAT and CDR2 FQDESV (reference sequence). The CDR3 contains 14 residues.

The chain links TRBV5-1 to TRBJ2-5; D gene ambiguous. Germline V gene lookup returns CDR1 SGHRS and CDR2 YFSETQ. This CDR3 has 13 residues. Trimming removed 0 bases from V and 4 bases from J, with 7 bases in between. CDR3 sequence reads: CASSLGQAETQYF. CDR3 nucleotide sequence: TGCGCCAGCAGCTTGGGCCAGGCAGAGACCCAGTACTTC.

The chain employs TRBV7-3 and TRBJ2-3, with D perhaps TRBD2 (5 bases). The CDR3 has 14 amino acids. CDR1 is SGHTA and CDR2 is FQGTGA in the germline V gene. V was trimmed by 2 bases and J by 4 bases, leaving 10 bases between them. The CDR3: CASSLEGFADTQYF. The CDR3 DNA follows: TGTGCCAGCAGCTTAGAGGGATTCGCAGATACGCAGTATTTT.

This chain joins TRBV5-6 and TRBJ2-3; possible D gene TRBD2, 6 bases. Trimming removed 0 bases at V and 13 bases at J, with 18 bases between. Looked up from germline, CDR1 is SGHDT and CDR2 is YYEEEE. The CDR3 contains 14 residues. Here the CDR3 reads CASSLGYGGLYKYF. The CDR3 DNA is TGTGCCAGCAGCTTGGGTTATGGGGGACTTTACAAGTATTTT.

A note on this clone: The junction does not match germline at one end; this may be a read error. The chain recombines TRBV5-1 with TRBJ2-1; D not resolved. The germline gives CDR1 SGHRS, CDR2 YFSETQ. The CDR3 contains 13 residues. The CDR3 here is CASSFDSHNEQFF. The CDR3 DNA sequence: TGCGCCAGCAGCTTCGACTCCCACAATGAGCAGTTCTTC.

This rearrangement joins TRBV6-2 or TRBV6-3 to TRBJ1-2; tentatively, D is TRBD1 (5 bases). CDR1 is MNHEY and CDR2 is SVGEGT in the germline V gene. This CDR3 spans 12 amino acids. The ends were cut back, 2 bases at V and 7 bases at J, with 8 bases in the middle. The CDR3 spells CASSYGGGGYTF. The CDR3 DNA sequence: TGTGCCAGCAGTTACGGGGGAGGTGGCTACACCTTC.

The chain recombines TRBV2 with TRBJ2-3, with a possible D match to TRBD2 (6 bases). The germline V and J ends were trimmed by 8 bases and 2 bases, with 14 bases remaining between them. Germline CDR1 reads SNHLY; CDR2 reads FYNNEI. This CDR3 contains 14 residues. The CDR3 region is CASRGDSNTDTQYF. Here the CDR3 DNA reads TGTGCCAGCCGCGGGGACTCCAACACAGATACGCAGTATTTT.

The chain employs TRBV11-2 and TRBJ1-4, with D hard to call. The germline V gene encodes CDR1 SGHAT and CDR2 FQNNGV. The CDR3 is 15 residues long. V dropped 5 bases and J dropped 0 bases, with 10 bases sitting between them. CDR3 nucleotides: TGTGCCAGCAGCCGCTTGTCGGCAACTAATGAAAAACTGTTTTTT. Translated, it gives CASSRLSATNEKLFF.

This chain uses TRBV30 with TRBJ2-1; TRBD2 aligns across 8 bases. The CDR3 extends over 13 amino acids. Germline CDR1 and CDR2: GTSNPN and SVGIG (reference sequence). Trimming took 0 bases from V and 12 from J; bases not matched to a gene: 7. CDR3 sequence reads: CAWSVRSGVGQFF. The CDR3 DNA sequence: TGTGCCTGGAGTGTACGTAGCGGGGTTGGGCAGTTCTTC.

DNA of the CDR3: TGTGCCAGCAGTTTGTCAGGGTCGGAAAAACTGTTTTTT. It translates to CASSLSGSEKLFF. V gene TRBV28 combines with J gene TRBJ1-4; tentatively, D is TRBD1 (5 bases). CDR1 and CDR2 from the germline V gene are MDHEN and SYDVKM. The CDR3 sequence is 13 residues long. Trimming removed 3 bases at V and 8 bases at J, with 10 bases between.

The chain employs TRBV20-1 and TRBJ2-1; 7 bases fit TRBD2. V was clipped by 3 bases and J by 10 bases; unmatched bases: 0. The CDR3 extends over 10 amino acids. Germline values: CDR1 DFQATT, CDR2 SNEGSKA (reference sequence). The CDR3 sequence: CSASGREQFF. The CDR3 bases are TGCAGTGCTAGCGGGAGGGAGCAGTTCTTC.

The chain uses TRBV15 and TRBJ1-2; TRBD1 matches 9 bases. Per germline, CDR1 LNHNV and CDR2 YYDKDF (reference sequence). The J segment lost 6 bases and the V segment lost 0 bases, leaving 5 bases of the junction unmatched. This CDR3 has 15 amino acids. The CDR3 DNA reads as TGTGCCACCAGCAGAGAAGGACAGGGGCGGGATGGCTACACCTTC. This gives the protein CATSREGQGRDGYTF. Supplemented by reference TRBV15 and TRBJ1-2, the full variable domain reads DAMVIQNPRYQVTQFGKPVTLSCSQTLNHNVMYWYQQKSSQAPKLLFHYYDKDFNNEADTPDNFQSRRPNTSFCFLDIRSPGLGDTAMYLCATSREGQGRDGYTFGSGTRLTVV.